The 23 T cell receptor beta chains in this list originate from one sample, sequenced in a study of blood T cell repertoires in COVID-19. Sequencing used immunoSEQ multiplex PCR; TCRdb keeps in-frame clones, though not all of them. This table has around 140,000 clones, about 80% appearing once. The sample taken for sequencing was peripheral blood. These receptor sequences come from a human donor in a cohort sampled during active COVID-19.

The CDR3 loop is CSVPLRQGDGYTF. In nucleotides, the CDR3 is TGCAGCGTCCCCCTCAGACAGGGGGATGGCTACACCTTC. The rearrangement links TRBV29-1 to TRBJ1-2, with 9 bases fitting TRBD1. The V and J ends lost 6 bases and 6 bases, in that order; junction bases with no gene match: 8. The V gene's germline CDR1 is SQVTM and CDR2 ANQGSEA. The CDR3 sequence is 13 residues long.

V usage is TRBV7-9 and J usage is TRBJ2-1, with 13 nucleotides matching TRBD2. The V segment lost 4 bases and the J segment 8 bases; nucleotides outside the gene matches: 8. This CDR3 region has 16 residues. CDR1 is SEHNR, CDR2 FQNEAQ, per germline (reference sequence). This chain's CDR3 is CASSSGLAGEVDEQFF. Here the CDR3 DNA reads TGTGCCAGCAGCTCCGGACTAGCGGGAGAAGTTGATGAGCAGTTCTTC.

The chain has TRBV24-1 and TRBJ2-1; D gene ambiguous. The CDR3 consists of 17 residues. Germline V gene lookup returns CDR1 KGHDR and CDR2 SFDVKD. V lost 3 bases and J 8 bases, leaving 22 bases between the germline ends. CDR3 residues: CATSDPLLLPITDEQFF. The CDR3, as DNA: TGTGCCACCAGTGATCCCCTACTCCTACCCATTACCGATGAGCAGTTCTTC.

The chain couples TRBV7-2 to TRBJ2-1, with D uncertain. The V and J ends lost 1 base and 2 bases respectively, with 9 bases between them. Germline-derived CDR1 and CDR2 are SGHTA and FQGNSA. The length of the CDR3 is 15 residues. The CDR3 DNA reads TGTGCCAGCAGCTTAGAGCCTTTAACCTACAATGAGCAGTTCTTC. It encodes CASSLEPLTYNEQFF.

The genes are TRBV11-2 and TRBJ2-5; 10 positions agree with TRBD2. CDR1 and CDR2 from the germline V gene are SGHAT and FQNNGV. V trimming: 1 base; J trimming: 3 bases; junction bases outside the gene matches: 8. The length of the CDR3 is 17 residues. The CDR3, as DNA: TGTGCCAGCAGCTTAGGGCAGCGGGGGGGTGCTGAAGAGACCCAGTACTTC. Its translation: CASSLGQRGGAEETQYF.

The chain uses TRBV20-1 and TRBJ2-5; no definite D call. Germline lookup yields CDR1 DFQATT and CDR2 SNEGSKA (reference sequence). CDR3 length: 11 amino acids. V was trimmed by 4 bases and J by 5 bases, leaving 8 bases between them. The DNA of the CDR3 is TGCAGTGCTATCCCCCAGGAGACCCAGTACTTC. Translating it yields CSAIPQETQYF.

The count of this clone is one. This chain joins TRBV6-5 and TRBJ1-1; 7 bases match TRBD1. CDR1 and CDR2 from the germline V gene are MNHEY and SVGAGI. The CDR3 totals 15 residues. With V trimmed by 0 bases and J by 3 bases, 4 bases remained unmatched. The CDR3: CASSYSKGADTEAFF. CDR3 DNA: TGTGCCAGCAGTTACTCGAAGGGGGCGGACACTGAAGCTTTCTTT.

The gene calls are TRBV18 and TRBJ2-4; 7 nucleotides agree with TRBD1. Germline V lookup: CDR1 KGHSH, CDR2 LQKENI. The CDR3 extends over 14 amino acids. V was clipped by 1 base and J by 5 bases; unmatched bases: 2. The CDR3 DNA reads as TGTGCCAGCTCACCACGGGACAGTCAAAACATTCAGTACTTC. As protein: CASSPRDSQNIQYF.

The CDR3: CASTRDRRIQETQYF. CDR3 nucleotide sequence: TGTGCCAGCACCCGGGACAGGAGGATCCAAGAGACCCAGTACTTC. The rearrangement links TRBV2 to TRBJ2-5; 8 bases line up with TRBD1. The CDR3 loop spans 15 amino acids. The germline V gene encodes CDR1 SNHLY and CDR2 FYNNEI. The V segment lost 7 bases and the J segment 1 base; nucleotides outside the gene matches: 8.

This clone was detected a few times. The V call is TRBV5-4, the J call TRBJ2-1; 10 positions match TRBD1. CDR3 length: 14 residues. The germline gives CDR1 SGHNT, CDR2 YYREEE (reference sequence). After removal of 0 bases from V and 10 bases from J, the junction contained 4 bases not matched to a gene. This chain's CDR3 is CASSLGQGAWEQFF. In nucleotides, the CDR3 is TGTGCCAGCAGCTTGGGACAGGGGGCTTGGGAGCAGTTCTTC.

In its sample, this clone was seen once. V gene TRBV16 combines with J gene TRBJ2-3, with D unclear. The V gene lost 2 bases and the J gene lost 3 bases, with 12 bases spanning the gap. This CDR3 is built from 15 residues. Germline CDR1 is KGHSY and CDR2 is FQNENV. CDR3 coding DNA: TGTGCCAGCAGCCAACTAAGCGTCACGACAGATACGCAGTATTTT. Its protein is CASSQLSVTTDTQYF.

In this sample, this clone turned up once. The chain combines TRBV11-3 with TRBJ2-3; TRBD1 matches 10 bases. V shed 5 bases and J 4 bases; nucleotides not matched to a gene: 6. This CDR3 comprises 15 residues. The germline V gene encodes CDR1 SGHNT and CDR2 YENEEA. The CDR3 here is CASSRQGASADTQYF. The CDR3 region has the DNA TGTGCCAGCAGCCGACAGGGGGCTAGCGCAGATACGCAGTATTTT.

V gene TRBV11-3 combines with J gene TRBJ2-1; D unclear. CDR1 is SGHNT and CDR2 is YENEEA in the germline V gene. The CDR3 has 14 amino acids. V lost 1 base and J 8 bases, leaving 12 bases between the germline ends. DNA for the CDR3: TGTGCCAGCAGCTTAGGACAAGAAGGCGATGAGCAGTTCTTC. Its translation is CASSLGQEGDEQFF. The complete variable domain, with remaining parts taken from reference TRBV11-3 and TRBJ2-1, reads EAGVVQSPRYKIIEKKQPVAFWCNPISGHNTLYWYLQNLGQGPELLIRYENEEAVDDSQLPKDRFSAERLKGVDSTLKIQPAELGDSAVYLCASSLGQEGDEQFFGPGTRLTVL.

The chain couples TRBV7-8 to TRBJ2-3; a possible D gene is TRBD2 (5 bases). The CDR3 extends over 15 amino acids. The V and J ends lost 6 bases and 2 bases respectively, with 15 bases between them. The germline CDR1 and CDR2 sequences are SGHVS and FQNEAQ. The DNA of the CDR3 is TGTGCCAGCAGAGCCTTTCCGGGGAACACAGATACGCAGTATTTT. Its protein is CASRAFPGNTDTQYF.

The chain uses TRBV4-1 and TRBJ2-1; 10 nucleotides align to TRBD1. The trim removed 4 bases at V and 7 bases at J, leaving 10 bases unmatched. Germline V gene lookup returns CDR1 MGHRA and CDR2 YSYEKL. The CDR3 covers 16 residues. The CDR3 loop is CASSLRRTGGGNEQFF. CDR3 DNA: TGCGCCAGCAGCCTCCGGAGGACAGGGGGTGGGAATGAGCAGTTCTTC.

This clone appeared a few times. The V gene is TRBV7-2, the J gene TRBJ2-3; 9 bases line up with TRBD2. Germline V gives CDR1 SGHTA, CDR2 FQGNSA. The CDR3 runs 14 residues. V lost 1 base and J lost 4; bases outside the gene matches: 0. The CDR3 nucleotides read TGTGCCAGCAGCTTAGGACTAGCGGCAGATACGCAGTATTTT. Residues: CASSLGLAADTQYF.

The V call is TRBV29-1, the J call TRBJ2-1, with 8 bases fitting TRBD2. V trimming: 1 base; J trimming: 13 bases; junction bases outside the gene matches: 12. This CDR3 contains 14 residues. Germline V gene data show CDR1 as SQVTM and CDR2 as ANQGSEA. The CDR3 loop reads CSVEVPSGSWEQFF. In nucleotides, the CDR3 is TGCAGCGTTGAAGTTCCTAGCGGGTCCTGGGAACAGTTCTTC.

V and J are TRBV2 and TRBJ1-2, with 7 nucleotides matching TRBD1. V lost 5 bases and J lost 4; bases outside the gene matches: 7. Germline CDR1 reads SNHLY; CDR2 reads FYNNEI. The CDR3 spans 14 residues. CDR3 in amino acids: CASSRQGDAYGYTF. DNA of the CDR3: TGTGCCAGCAGTCGACAGGGTGATGCCTATGGCTACACCTTC.

The chain has TRBV7-8 and TRBJ2-5, with D possibly TRBD1 on 7 matching bases. This CDR3 has 14 residues. V lost 8 bases and J lost 4, with 17 bases in between. Germline lookup yields CDR1 SGHVS and CDR2 FQNEAQ. The DNA for the CDR3 is TGTGCCAGCGGCCAGGGCAGGGGGGTAGAGACCCAGTACTTC. Residues: CASGQGRGVETQYF.

The chain is built from TRBV7-2 and TRBJ1-1, with 8 bases lining up with TRBD1. CDR3 size: 13 residues. V was pared by 5 bases and J by 11 bases, with 10 bases of the junction left unmatched. Germline loops: CDR1 SGHTA, CDR2 FQGNSA. The CDR3 reads CASSARQGTRAFF. CDR3 in DNA: TGTGCCAGCAGCGCCCGACAGGGGACCAGGGCTTTCTTT.

This chain joins TRBV5-4 and TRBJ2-5; TRBD2 agrees at 10 bases. The trim removed 2 bases at V and 5 bases at J, leaving 6 bases unmatched. Germline loops: CDR1 SGHNT, CDR2 YYREEE (reference sequence). CDR3 size: 15 residues. CDR3 bases: TGTGCCAGCAGCTTACCAGCGGGGGGGGTGGAGACCCAGTACTTC. It codes for CASSLPAGGVETQYF.

This clone occurred many times. V and J are TRBV5-1 and TRBJ1-6; a possible D gene is TRBD1 (5 bases). The CDR3 has 14 residues. V was shortened by 3 bases and J by 7 bases, with 11 bases between the two germline ends. CDR1 is SGHRS and CDR2 is YFSETQ in the germline V gene. CDR3 amino acids: CASSSVQENSPLHF. CDR3 DNA sequence: TGCGCCAGCAGCTCCGTACAGGAAAATTCACCCCTCCACTTT.

The chain uses TRBV10-1 and TRBJ2-1; 7 nucleotides match TRBD2. V dropped 11 bases and J dropped 3; count of bases not matched to a gene: 10. Germline CDR1 reads WNHNN; CDR2 reads SYGVQD (reference sequence). The CDR3 spans 14 residues. In nucleotides, the CDR3 is TGCGCCTTTGCCGGGCGGGACTACTACAATGAGCAGTTCTTC. Translated: CAFAGRDYYNEQFF.